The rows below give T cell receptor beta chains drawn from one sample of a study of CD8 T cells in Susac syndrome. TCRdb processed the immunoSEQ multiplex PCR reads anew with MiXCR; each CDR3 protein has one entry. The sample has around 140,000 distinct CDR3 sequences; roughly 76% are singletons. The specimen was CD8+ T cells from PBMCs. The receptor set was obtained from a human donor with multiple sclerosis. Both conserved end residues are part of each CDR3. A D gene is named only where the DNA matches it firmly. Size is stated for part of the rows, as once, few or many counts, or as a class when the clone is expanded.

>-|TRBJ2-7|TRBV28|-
CASSSSRRVYEQYF
TGTGCCAGCAGTTCCTCTCGGCGGGTCTACGAGCAGTACTTC
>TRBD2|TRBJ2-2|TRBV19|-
CASSMVRAGTSGILFTGELFF
TGTGCCAGTAGTATGGTTCGTGCCGGGACTAGCGGGATCCTATTCACCGGGGAGCTGTTTTTT
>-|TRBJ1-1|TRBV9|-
CASTQGPGGYEAFF
TGTGCCAGCACTCAGGGCCCGGGGGGGTATGAAGCTTTCTTT
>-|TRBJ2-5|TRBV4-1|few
CASSQVDPQYQETQYF
TGCGCCAGCAGCCAAGTAGACCCACAGTACCAAGAGACCCAGTACTTC
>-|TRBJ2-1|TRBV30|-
CAGGAGYNEQFF
TGTGCTGGGGGGGCTGGGTACAATGAGCAGTTCTTC
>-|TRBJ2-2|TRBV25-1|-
CASSGLTGVVGELFF
TGTGCCAGCAGTGGGTTGACAGGCGTCGTCGGGGAGCTGTTTTTT
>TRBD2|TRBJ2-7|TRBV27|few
CASSFLGTSPYEQYF
TGTGCCAGCAGTTTCCTAGGGACTAGCCCGTACGAGCAGTACTTC
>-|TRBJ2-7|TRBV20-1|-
CSAEITDPPHPISPYEQYF
TGCAGTGCCGAAATAACCGACCCCCCGCACCCAATATCCCCTTACGAGCAGTACTTC
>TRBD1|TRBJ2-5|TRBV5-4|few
CASSLGTGQETQYF
TGTGCCAGCAGCTTAGGGACAGGCCAAGAGACCCAGTACTTC
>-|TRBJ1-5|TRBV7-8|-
CASSLGAVNQPQHF
TGTGCCAGCAGCTTAGGGGCCGTAAATCAGCCCCAGCATTTT
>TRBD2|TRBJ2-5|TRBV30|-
CAWSVGRGGLQETQYF
TGTGCCTGGAGTGTTGGGCGGGGGGGTCTTCAAGAGACCCAGTACTTC
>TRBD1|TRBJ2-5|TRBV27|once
CASSRGTFQETQYF
TGTGCCAGCAGCAGGGGGACCTTTCAAGAGACCCAGTACTTC
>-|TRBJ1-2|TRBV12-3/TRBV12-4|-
CASSLVATQANYGYTF
TGTGCCAGCAGTTTAGTGGCGACACAAGCTAACTATGGCTACACCTTC
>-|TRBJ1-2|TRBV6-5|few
CASSYSGMNYGYTF
TGTGCCAGCAGTTACTCAGGGATGAACTATGGCTACACCTTC
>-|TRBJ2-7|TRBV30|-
CAWSVCIRMSYEQYF
TGTGCCTGGAGTGTCTGTATTCGTATGTCCTACGAGCAGTACTTC
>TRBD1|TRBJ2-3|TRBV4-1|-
CASSQYTGGALNLYF
TGCGCCAGCAGCCAATATACAGGGGGCGCGTTAAACTTGTATTTT
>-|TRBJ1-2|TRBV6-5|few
CARSYSPGNGYTF
TGTGCCCGCAGTTACTCCCCGGGTAATGGCTACACCTTC
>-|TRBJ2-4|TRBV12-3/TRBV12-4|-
CASDGGGKNIQYF
TGTGCCAGCGACGGAGGTGGCAAAAACATTCAGTACTTC
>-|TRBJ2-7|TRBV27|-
CASTTGASEQYF
TGTGCCAGCACTACCGGAGCATCCGAGCAGTACTTC
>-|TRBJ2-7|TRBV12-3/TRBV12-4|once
CASSSYDSYGQYF
TGTGCCAGCAGTTCATACGACAGCTACGGGCAGTACTTC
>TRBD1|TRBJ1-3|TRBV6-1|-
CASRNRGQSSGNTIYF
TGTGCCAGCAGAAACCGGGGACAGTCCTCTGGAAACACCATATATTTT
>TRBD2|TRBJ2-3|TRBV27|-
CASRPFSGRVGDTQYF
TGTGCCAGCAGACCTTTTAGCGGGAGAGTAGGAGATACGCAGTATTTT
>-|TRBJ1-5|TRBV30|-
CAWAYGPGEGVFRNQPQHF
TGCGCCTGGGCGTATGGCCCCGGGGAGGGTGTATTCCGGAATCAGCCCCAGCATTTT
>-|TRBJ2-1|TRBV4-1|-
CASSQDQGSSYNEQFF
TGCGCCAGCAGCCAAGATCAGGGGAGCTCCTACAATGAGCAGTTCTTC
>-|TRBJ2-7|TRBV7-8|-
CASSLERYYEQYF
TGTGCCAGCAGCTTAGAAAGGTACTACGAGCAGTACTTC
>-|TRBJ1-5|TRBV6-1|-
CASSSGSNQPQHF
TGTGCCAGCAGTTCAGGGAGCAATCAGCCCCAGCATTTT
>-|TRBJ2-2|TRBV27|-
CASSLGSTGELFF
TGTGCCAGCAGTTTAGGTAGCACCGGGGAGCTGTTTTTT
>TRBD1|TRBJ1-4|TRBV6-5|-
CASSYSLAGGNEKLFF
TGTGCCAGCAGTTACTCCCTGGCAGGGGGCAATGAAAAACTGTTTTTT
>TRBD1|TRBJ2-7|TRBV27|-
CASSPLTGTLLMEQYF
TGTGCCAGCAGTCCCCTGACAGGGACCCTATTAATGGAGCAGTACTTC
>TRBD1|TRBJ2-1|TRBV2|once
CASKEGTQGATYNEQFF
TGTGCCAGCAAGGAGGGAACGCAGGGGGCCACCTACAATGAGCAGTTCTTC
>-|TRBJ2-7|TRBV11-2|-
CASSTTTGRNSYEQYF
TGTGCCAGCAGCACTACCACAGGACGGAACTCCTACGAGCAGTACTTC
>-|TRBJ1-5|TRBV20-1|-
CSARDRWGTPNQPQHF
TGCAGTGCTAGAGATAGGTGGGGAACTCCCAATCAGCCCCAGCATTTT
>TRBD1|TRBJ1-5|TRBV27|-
CASSLGGGGQPQHF
TGTGCCAGCAGTTTGGGAGGGGGCGGTCAGCCCCAGCATTTT
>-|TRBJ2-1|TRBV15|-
CATSRDRTSFGIF
TGTGCCACCAGCAGAGACCGCACTAGTTTTGGGATCTTC
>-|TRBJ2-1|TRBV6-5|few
CASTFNPGTGDTSYNEQFF
TGTGCCAGCACCTTCAACCCGGGGACGGGAGATACCTCCTACAATGAGCAGTTCTTC
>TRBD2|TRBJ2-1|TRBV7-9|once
CASSQRLAGDYEQFF
TGTGCCAGCAGCCAACGACTAGCGGGGGACTACGAGCAGTTCTTC
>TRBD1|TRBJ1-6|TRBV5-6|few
CASSPTGAQLHF
TGTGCCAGCAGCCCAACAGGGGCCCAGCTCCACTTT
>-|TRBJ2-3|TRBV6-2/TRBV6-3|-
CASTTAQATDTQYF
TGTGCCAGCACGACTGCTCAAGCCACAGATACGCAGTATTTT
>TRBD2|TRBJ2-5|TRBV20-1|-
CSAPGLARLMETQYF
TGCAGTGCCCCGGGACTAGCGAGACTAATGGAGACCCAGTACTTC
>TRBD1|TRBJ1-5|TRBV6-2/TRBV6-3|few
CASWRGTGIVQPQHF
TGTGCCAGCTGGCGTGGGACAGGAATTGTTCAGCCCCAGCATTTT
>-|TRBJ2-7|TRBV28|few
CASRRPGMDEQYF
TGTGCCAGCAGACGCCCAGGGATGGACGAGCAGTACTTC
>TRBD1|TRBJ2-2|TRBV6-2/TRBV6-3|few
CASSYGTGEGELFF
TGTGCCAGCAGTTACGGGACAGGGGAGGGGGAGCTGTTTTTT
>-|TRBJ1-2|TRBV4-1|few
CASSQDQDSYTF
TGCGCCAGCAGCCAAGATCAGGACAGCTACACCTTC
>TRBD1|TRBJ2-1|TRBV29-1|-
CSVEDRGSYNEQFF
TGCAGCGTTGAGGACAGGGGCTCCTACAATGAGCAGTTCTTC
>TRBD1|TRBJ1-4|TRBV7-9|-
CASSVAPRGPEEKLFF
TGTGCCAGCAGCGTAGCCCCCAGGGGGCCGGAAGAAAAACTGTTTTTT
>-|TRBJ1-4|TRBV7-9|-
CASTNREVGNEKLFF
TGTGCCAGCACCAACCGCGAGGTCGGCAATGAAAAACTGTTTTTT
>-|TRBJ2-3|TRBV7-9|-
CASSGGADTQYF
TGTGCCAGCAGCGGGGGCGCTGATACGCAGTATTTT
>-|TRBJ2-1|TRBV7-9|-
CASSTTVTNTIWAYNEQFF
TGTGCCAGCAGCACAACAGTGACTAACACGATTTGGGCCTACAATGAGCAGTTCTTC
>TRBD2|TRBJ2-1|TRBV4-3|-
CASSQGRSGGLADNEQFF
TGCGCCAGCAGCCAAGGTCGCTCGGGGGGACTAGCAGACAATGAGCAGTTCTTC
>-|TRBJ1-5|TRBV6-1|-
CASREQGLGNQPQHF
TGTGCCAGCAGAGAACAGGGATTGGGCAATCAGCCCCAGCATTTT
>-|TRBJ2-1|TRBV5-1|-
CASTWRPGYNEQFF
TGCGCCAGCACCTGGAGACCGGGTTACAATGAGCAGTTCTTC
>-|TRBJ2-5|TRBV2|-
CASSEALPGIETQYF
TGTGCCAGCAGTGAAGCGCTTCCCGGGATAGAGACCCAGTACTTC
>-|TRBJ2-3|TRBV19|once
CASSKTADTQYF
TGTGCCAGTAGTAAGACAGCAGATACGCAGTATTTT
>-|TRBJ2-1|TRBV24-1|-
CATSALSGNEQFF
TGTGCCACCAGTGCCCTCAGTGGGAATGAGCAGTTCTTC
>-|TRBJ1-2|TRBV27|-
CASSPGTVHGYTF
TGTGCCAGCAGTCCTGGGACTGTCCATGGCTACACCTTC
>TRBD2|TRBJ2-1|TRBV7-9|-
CASSLGTRPSYNEQFF
TGTGCCAGCAGCTTAGGGACTAGACCTTCATACAATGAGCAGTTCTTC
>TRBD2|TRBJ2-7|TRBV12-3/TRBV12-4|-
CASRPKAGGQFEQYF
TGTGCCAGCAGACCGAAAGCGGGGGGGCAATTCGAGCAGTACTTC
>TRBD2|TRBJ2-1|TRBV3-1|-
CASSPVTSGDYNEQFF
TGTGCCAGCAGCCCAGTGACTAGCGGGGACTACAATGAGCAGTTCTTC